This TCR beta chain was sequenced for a study of cytomegalovirus exposure and HLA in healthy donors. Study context: The early release's HLA-typed donors yielded tens of millions of unique TCRs.

13 Jbeta primers and 60 Vbeta primers were used for the PCR. Clones were sequenced by immunoSEQ multiplex PCR, and TCRdb holds only the in-frame ones, with some missing. This table has some 81,000 clones, 60% to 75% appearing once. Study results and limitations: Most of the TCR beta V segments (in an earlier analysis) were productive either about 87% or about 30% of the time.

Points on this clone: The antigen remains undetermined.

With V trimmed by 6 bases and J by 10 bases, 10 bases remained unmatched. Germline V lookup: CDR1 MNHEY, CDR2 SMNVEV (reference sequence). The length of the CDR3 is 14 residues. The TCR originated in a woman aged 40-49 years in good health and CMV-seropositive. The rearrangement joins TRBV27 to TRBJ2-1; 9 bases fit TRBD2. The sample was PBMCs. CDR3 bases: TGTGCCAGCAGCACCGGGACTAGCTTGAGGGAGCAGTTCTTC. This sequence encodes CASSTGTSLREQFF.